The rows below give T cell receptor beta chains drawn from one sample of a study of response to subunit inactivated influenza vaccine. Each CDR3 protein is one row after TCRdb ran MiXCR on the RT-PCR reads. The table shows about 530,000 distinct CDR3 sequences, with approximately 12% occurring only once. The sample in question was PBMCs from blood, obtained on the day of vaccination. The receptors shown here come from a man in his forties or fifties who received an inactivated influenza vaccine. The CDR3 runs from the conserved cysteine through the conserved F or W. Fields, in order: clone size, D gene, V gene, J gene, CDR3 DNA, CDR3 protein. A D gene is named only where the DNA matches it firmly. Clone size is not always given. Where it is, it says once, few, many or a class for expanded clones.

few,.,TRBV7-2,TRBJ2-1,TGTGCCAGCAGCTTAGGACATTACAATGAGCAGTTCTTC,CASSLGHYNEQFF
few,TRBD1,TRBV4-3,TRBJ2-7,TGCGCCAGCAGCCAAGATTTCGGACAGGGGGCCTACGAGCAGTACTTC,CASSQDFGQGAYEQYF
many,TRBD1,TRBV25-1,TRBJ1-5,TGTGCCAGCAGTCTGACAGGGGGCGGTCAGCCCCAGCATTTT,CASSLTGGGQPQHF
.,TRBD2,TRBV15,TRBJ2-7,TGTGCCACCAGCAGGGGGGGGGTCGACGAGCAGTACTTC,CATSRGGVDEQYF
many,.,TRBV4-3,TRBJ1-1,TGCGCCAGCAGCCAAGATACCGGGGGCCGGACCACTGAAGCTTTCTTT,CASSQDTGGRTTEAFF
few,.,TRBV30,TRBJ1-2,TGTGCCTGGAGTCACACAGCGACTAACTATGGCTACACCTTC,CAWSHTATNYGYTF
many,TRBD1,TRBV12-3/TRBV12-4,TRBJ1-1,TGTGCCAGCAGACCAACAGGGGACACTGAAGCTTTCTTT,CASRPTGDTEAFF
few,.,TRBV29-1,TRBJ2-6,TGCAGCGCTCGGGACAACTCTGGGGCCAACGTCCTGACTTTC,CSARDNSGANVLTF
few,.,TRBV5-1,TRBJ2-3,TGCGCCAGCAGCGGGAGGTCAGATACGCAGTATTTT,CASSGRSDTQYF
many,.,TRBV29-1,TRBJ2-1,TGCAGCGTTGTAGGGGGAGGGTTCGTGTCGAATGAGCAGTTCTTC,CSVVGGGFVSNEQFF
many,.,TRBV5-1,TRBJ1-6,TGCGCCAGCAGCTTGGGACAGATAGGGGCCTATTATAATTCACCCCTCCACTTT,CASSLGQIGAYYNSPLHF
.,TRBD1,TRBV7-8,TRBJ2-7,TGTGCCAGCAGCTCCGGGACAGGGGTAAACGAGCAGTACTTC,CASSSGTGVNEQYF
few,TRBD2,TRBV20-1,TRBJ2-7,TGCAGTGCCCGGGGGGGACTAGCGGTCGCCTACGAGCAGTACTTC,CSARGGLAVAYEQYF
.,TRBD1,TRBV7-8,TRBJ2-1,TGTGCCAGCAGCTCCCGGGACAGGGGGGGTTACAATGAGCAGTTCTTC,CASSSRDRGGYNEQFF
few,.,TRBV25-1,TRBJ2-3,TGTGCCAGCAGTGAACTAACTTGGGCAGATACGCAGTATTTT,CASSELTWADTQYF
few,TRBD1,TRBV11-2,TRBJ2-5,TGTGCCAGCGCTTGGAACAGGGGCGGAGAGACCCAGTACTTC,CASAWNRGGETQYF
few,TRBD1,TRBV7-3,TRBJ2-7,TGTGCCAGCAGCCCGCATGGGGACAGGGACGAGCAGTACTTC,CASSPHGDRDEQYF
.,.,TRBV15,TRBJ2-5,TGTGCCACCAGCAGAGATAAGGGAATTCAGGAGACCCAGTACTTC,CATSRDKGIQETQYF
.,.,TRBV20-1,TRBJ2-1,TGCAGTGCTAGGGACCACGTGTCCTACAATGAGCAGTTCTTC,CSARDHVSYNEQFF
few,TRBD1,TRBV6-1,TRBJ2-5,TGTGCCAGCAGAAATCCCGGCCAGGGGGATGGGGAGACCCAGTACTTC,CASRNPGQGDGETQYF
many,TRBD2,TRBV25-1,TRBJ2-1,TGTGCCAGCAGTGAATCGGGGGCTAGCGGGAGAAAGAATGAGCAGTTCTTC,CASSESGASGRKNEQFF
many,.,TRBV18,TRBJ2-6,TGTGCCAGCTCACCACCCACAGGGGCCAACGTCCTGACTTTC,CASSPPTGANVLTF
few,TRBD2,TRBV7-9,TRBJ2-1,TGTGCCAGCAGCTTAGCGAGCGGGGGGCCCGACAATGAGCAGTTCTTC,CASSLASGGPDNEQFF
.,TRBD2,TRBV29-1,TRBJ2-2,TGCAGCTTTGAGCGGGGGGCACGCACCGGGGAGCTGTTTTTT,CSFERGARTGELFF
.,TRBD2,TRBV7-9,TRBJ2-7,TGTGCCAGCAGCTCGGGACTAGCGCGAACCGAGCAGTACTTC,CASSSGLARTEQYF
few,TRBD2,TRBV25-1,TRBJ2-3,TGTGCCAGCAGTGACCTTCATCTAGCGGACCTGGGTGATACGCAGTATTTT,CASSDLHLADLGDTQYF
.,TRBD2,TRBV4-3,TRBJ2-1,TGCGCCAGCAGCCTAGGACTAGCGGGAGGGAATGGTGAGCAGTTCTTC,CASSLGLAGGNGEQFF
many,TRBD1,TRBV6-2/TRBV6-3,TRBJ2-1,TGTGCCACAACCGACAGGGTAGAAGATGAGCAGTTCTTC,CATTDRVEDEQFF
.,.,TRBV6-6,TRBJ2-7,TGTGCCAGCGGGACACTAAGCTCCTACGAGCAGTACTTC,CASGTLSSYEQYF
.,.,TRBV29-1,TRBJ1-2,TGCAGCGCCCCGAACAGGCCCTATGGCTACACCTTC,CSAPNRPYGYTF
few,TRBD1,TRBV7-9,TRBJ2-7,TGTGCCAGCAGCTCCTCTATCCGGGACAGGTCCTACGAGCAGTACTTC,CASSSSIRDRSYEQYF
many,.,TRBV20-1,TRBJ2-1,TGCAGTGCTCAAAGTTGGGGTCCTGAGCAGTTCTTC,CSAQSWGPEQFF
many,.,TRBV10-3,TRBJ2-3,TGTGCCATCAGTGCTGGAGGTTCTAGCACAGATACGCAGTATTTT,CAISAGGSSTDTQYF
.,.,TRBV7-9,TRBJ2-7,TGTGCCAGCAGCTTAGAGAACTACGAGCAGTACTTC,CASSLENYEQYF
few,TRBD1,TRBV5-5,TRBJ1-2,TGTGCCAGCAGCTCCCCCCGGACAGGGGATTCCCTCACGCGGGGCTACACCTTC,CASSSPRTGDSLTRGYTF
few,TRBD1,TRBV3-1,TRBJ2-2,TGTGCCAGCAGCACGTTTAACAGGGGGAACACCGGGGAGCTGTTTTTT,CASSTFNRGNTGELFF
few,.,TRBV27,TRBJ2-7,TGTGCCAGCTCGTCTTATCTCAGGGTCCACGAGCAGTACTTC,CASSSYLRVHEQYF
many,.,TRBV5-5,TRBJ1-1,TGTGCCAGCAGCCCGCGATCCACTGAAGCTTTCTTT,CASSPRSTEAFF
.,TRBD2,TRBV5-6,TRBJ2-7,TGTGCCAGCAGCATCAGGACTAGCGGATTCTACGAGCAGTACTTC,CASSIRTSGFYEQYF
.,.,TRBV12-3/TRBV12-4,TRBJ2-5,TGTGCCAGCAATTTAGGGACACCTGGGGAGACCCAGTACTTC,CASNLGTPGETQYF
.,TRBD2,TRBV28,TRBJ2-2,TGTGCCAGCAGTTTGCTTAGACTAGCGGGTGATACCGGGGAGCTGTTTTTT,CASSLLRLAGDTGELFF
few,TRBD2,TRBV28,TRBJ2-1,TGTGCCAGCAGTTCCCTCATCGCGGGAGCCAATGAGCAGTTCTTC,CASSSLIAGANEQFF
.,TRBD2,TRBV20-1,TRBJ2-7,TGCAGTGCTAGAGTGGACAGCGGGAGGGCCTTGGAGCAGTACTTC,CSARVDSGRALEQYF
.,.,TRBV24-1,TRBJ2-1,TGTGCCACCAGTGATCCAAATGCAGGTAGCTCCTACAATGAGCAGTTCTTC,CATSDPNAGSSYNEQFF
few,.,TRBV7-8,TRBJ2-2,TGTGCCAGCAGGTTTGGACTGGAGACCGGGGAGCTGTTTTTT,CASRFGLETGELFF
few,.,TRBV5-6,TRBJ2-1,TGTGCCAGCTCCTGGGGGGCAGGGGGCAATGAGCAGTTCTTC,CASSWGAGGNEQFF
once,.,TRBV4-2,TRBJ2-7,TGTGCCAGCAGCCAAGACAGAAATTCATGGTACGAGCAGTACTTC,CASSQDRNSWYEQYF
few,.,TRBV29-1,TRBJ2-3,TGCAGCGTTGACAGGGCCGGGGCAGATACGCAGTATTTT,CSVDRAGADTQYF
once,.,TRBV5-1,TRBJ1-2,TGCGCCAGCAGCTTGGATGGGTTTCGAATCTATGGCTACACCTTC,CASSLDGFRIYGYTF
.,TRBD1,TRBV25-1,TRBJ2-1,TGTGCCAGCAGAGAGACAGGGGGTATCAATGAGCAGTTCTTC,CASRETGGINEQFF
.,.,TRBV4-1,TRBJ2-3,TGCGCCAGCAGCCAAATGGTACCGGATACGCAGTATTTT,CASSQMVPDTQYF
few,.,TRBV20-1,TRBJ2-6,TGCAGTGCTAGAGATTCGAAGGGCTCCCTGGCCAACGTCCTGACTTTC,CSARDSKGSLANVLTF
.,.,TRBV29-1,TRBJ2-5,TGCAGCTTCAACAGACAGGCCCAAGAGACCCAGTACTTC,CSFNRQAQETQYF